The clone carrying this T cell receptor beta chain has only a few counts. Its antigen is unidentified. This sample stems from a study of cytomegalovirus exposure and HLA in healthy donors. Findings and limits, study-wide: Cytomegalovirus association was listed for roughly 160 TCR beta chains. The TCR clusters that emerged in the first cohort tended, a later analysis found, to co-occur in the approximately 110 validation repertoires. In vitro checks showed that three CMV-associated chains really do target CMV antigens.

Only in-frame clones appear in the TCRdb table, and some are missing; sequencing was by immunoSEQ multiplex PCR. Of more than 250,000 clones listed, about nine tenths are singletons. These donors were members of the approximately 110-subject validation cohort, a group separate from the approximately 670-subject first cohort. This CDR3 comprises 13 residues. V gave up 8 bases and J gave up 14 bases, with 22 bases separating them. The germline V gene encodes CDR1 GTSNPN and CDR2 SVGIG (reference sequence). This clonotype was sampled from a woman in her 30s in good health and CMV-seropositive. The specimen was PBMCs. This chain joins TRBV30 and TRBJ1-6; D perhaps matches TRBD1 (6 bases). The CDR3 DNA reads TGTGCCGTAGCGGGGGCGCGTTTAAGGTCCCTCCACTTT. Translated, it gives CAVAGARLRSLHF.